These 8 T cell receptor beta chains originate from one sample sequenced in a study of blood T cell repertoires in COVID-19. Data came from immunoSEQ multiplex PCR; TCRdb stores just in-frame clones and leaves some out. The data contain under 150,000 clones, roughly 81% of them singletons. The sequencing input was peripheral blood. The receptor set was obtained from a human donor with acute or convalescent COVID-19. The donor label of this sample is uncertain.

The CDR3 reads CASSSWRTGLSYNEQFF. CDR3 bases: TGTGCCAGCAGCTCCTGGAGGACAGGGCTTTCTTACAATGAGCAGTTCTTC. V gene TRBV5-5 combines with J gene TRBJ2-1; the match to TRBD1 covers 8 bases. Germline CDR1 SGHKS, CDR2 YYEKEE (reference sequence). The CDR3 covers 17 residues. Trimming at V came to 3 bases and at J to 4 bases, leaving 12 bases not matched to a gene.

The chain uses TRBV25-1 and TRBJ1-5; D gene unclear. The germline CDR1 and CDR2 sequences are MGHDK and SYGVNS. Deletions cut 2 bases from V and 11 bases from J, with 16 bases between. There are 14 residues in the CDR3. Written as DNA, the CDR3 is TGTGCCAGCAGTGAACGCGGCAGAGCCTCGTCCCAGCATTTT. It translates to CASSERGRASSQHF.

The V and J genes are TRBV15 and TRBJ1-1; D is possibly TRBD1 (5 bases). The CDR3 spans 15 residues. The V gene's germline CDR1 is LNHNV and CDR2 YYDKDF (reference sequence). V lost 2 bases and J 4 bases, leaving 14 bases between the germline ends. DNA for the CDR3: TGTGCCACCAGCAGACCCGCTAGGGGTGGCACTGAAGCTTTCTTT. The encoded protein is CATSRPARGGTEAFF.

This clone was observed a few times. CDR3 bases: TGTGCCAGCAGGCAAGCAGGGGGCAATCGCTATGGCTACACCTTC. Its translation is CASRQAGGNRYGYTF. This rearrangement joins TRBV5-4 to TRBJ1-2; 8 nucleotides agree with TRBD1. Per the germline V gene, CDR1 is SGHNT and CDR2 is YYREEE (reference sequence). The CDR3 has 15 residues. Germline trimming cut 5 bases from V and 4 bases from J; bases unmatched to any gene: 10.

This clone turned up a few times. The chain links TRBV19 to TRBJ2-3; 11 bases match TRBD2. Germline-derived CDR1 and CDR2 are LNHDA and SQIVND (reference sequence). V trimming: 3 bases; J trimming: 3 bases; junction bases outside the gene matches: 5. The CDR3 covers 16 residues. The CDR3 protein is CASSIPSGGRTDTQYF. The CDR3 DNA is TGTGCCAGTAGTATCCCTAGCGGGGGGAGGACAGATACGCAGTATTTT.

This clone has ten or more counts. This rearrangement joins TRBV2 to TRBJ1-1, with 7 bases identical to TRBD1. Germline CDR1 is SNHLY and CDR2 is FYNNEI. With V trimmed by 4 bases and J by 4 bases, 6 bases remained unmatched. The CDR3 covers 14 residues. CDR3 coding DNA: TGTGCCAGCAGTGTCCGGCAGGGGGTCACTGAAGCTTTCTTT. Translation gives CASSVRQGVTEAFF.

This chain joins TRBV10-3 and TRBJ1-6; D is possibly TRBD1 (5 bases). This CDR3 has 17 amino acids. Germline loops: CDR1 ENHRY, CDR2 SYGVKD. The germline V and J ends were trimmed by 3 bases and 0 bases, with 12 bases remaining between them. CDR3 region: CAISDPGILSYNSPLHF. The DNA for the CDR3 is TGTGCCATCAGTGATCCAGGGATTCTCTCCTATAATTCACCCCTCCACTTT.

The chain couples TRBV19 to TRBJ2-1, with 8 bases aligning to TRBD1. With V trimmed by 3 bases and J by 5 bases, 9 bases remained unmatched. The CDR3 contains 16 residues. From germline, CDR1 is LNHDA and CDR2 SQIVND (reference sequence). In DNA, the CDR3 is TGTGCCAGTAGTATCTCTGGACAGGGAAGAGACAATGAGCAGTTCTTC. Its protein product is CASSISGQGRDNEQFF.